Below are 17 T cell receptor beta chains sequenced from a single sample in a study of T cell responses to AZD1222 COVID-19 vaccine. Repertoires were generated with immunoSEQ multiplex PCR, while TCRdb's copy carries only in-frame clones and drops some. The sample consists of approximately 79,000 clones, about 86% of them appearing once. This sample comprised peripheral blood, obtained on day 0 of AZD1222 vaccination. The receptors were gathered from an adult in good health.

This chain links TRBV5-1 with TRBJ2-1, with D possibly TRBD2 on 6 matching bases. This CDR3 contains 15 residues. Germline V gene data show CDR1 as SGHRS and CDR2 as YFSETQ. With 5 bases removed from V and 6 bases from J, the gap between germline ends came to 18 bases. This chain's CDR3 is CASSSRIAASNEQFF. CDR3 bases: TGCGCCAGCAGTTCGAGAATAGCGGCCTCCAATGAGCAGTTCTTC.

This chain connects TRBV29-1 to TRBJ1-2; D possibly corresponds to TRBD1 (6 bases). The germline V gene encodes CDR1 SQVTM and CDR2 ANQGSEA. Trimming stripped 6 bases from V and 8 bases from J, with 25 bases between. The CDR3 is 15 amino acids. CDR3 region: CSVTAVGRGNSGYTF. The CDR3 DNA follows: TGCAGCGTCACCGCTGTGGGCAGGGGTAATTCGGGCTACACCTTC. The whole variable domain, filled in from reference TRBV29-1 and TRBJ1-2, reads SAVISQKPSRDICQRGTSLTIQCQVDSQVTMMFWYRQQPGQSLTLIATANQGSEATYESGFVIDKFPISRPNLTFSTLTVSNMSPEDSSIYLCSVTAVGRGNSGYTFGSGTRLTVV.

The chain uses TRBV7-2 and TRBJ1-2; TRBD1 matches at 7 bases. The germline V gene has CDR1 SGHTA and CDR2 FQGNSA. V lost 1 base and J lost 4; bases outside the gene matches: 6. This CDR3 has 15 residues. CDR3: CASSLGGQTFYGYTF. For the CDR3, the DNA is TGTGCCAGCAGCTTAGGGGGACAGACCTTCTATGGCTACACCTTC.

V is TRBV28 and J is TRBJ2-4, with D tentatively TRBD1 or TRBD2 (5 bases each). The CDR3 contains 12 residues. Trimming pared 6 bases from V and 8 bases from J, leaving 11 bases between. Germline CDR1 is MDHEN and CDR2 is SYDVKM. CDR3 nucleotide sequence: TGTGCCAGCAGCCTCGGGACGCACATTCAGTACTTC. Its translation is CASSLGTHIQYF.

This clone was observed a few times. The chain uses TRBV3-1 (or the pseudogene TRBV3-2) and TRBJ2-1, with TRBD2 matching over 8 bases. The CDR3 length is 14 residues. Germline V gene sequence: CDR1 LGHDT, CDR2 YNNKEL (reference sequence). V shed 4 bases, J shed 9 bases, and the junction held 8 bases outside the gene matches. CDR3 nucleotides: TGTGCCAGCAGCCTACTGAGCGGGAGAGGTGAGCAGTTCTTC. Its protein product is CASSLLSGRGEQFF.

The chain employs TRBV7-9 and TRBJ1-6; D is unclear. This CDR3 is built from 14 residues. V was clipped by 5 bases and J by 7 bases, with 12 bases between them. CDR1 SEHNR and CDR2 FQNEAQ come from the germline V gene (reference sequence). CDR3 bases: TGTGCCAGCAGCCGCCTCGTCGGGAATTCACCCCTCCACTTT. It encodes CASSRLVGNSPLHF.

This clone was observed once. V usage is TRBV28 and J usage is TRBJ2-7; D possibly corresponds to TRBD2 (5 bases). Germline V gene data show CDR1 as MDHEN and CDR2 as SYDVKM. The CDR3 extends over 13 amino acids. V gave up 6 bases and J gave up 6 bases, with 15 bases separating them. CDR3 sequence: CASRGDKGGEQYF. The CDR3 DNA follows: TGTGCCAGCAGAGGAGACAAAGGAGGCGAGCAGTACTTC. The entire variable domain, with the rest obtained from reference TRBV28 and TRBJ2-7, is as follows: DVKVTQSSRYLVKRTGEKVFLECVQDMDHENMFWYRQDPGLGLRLIYFSYDVKMKEKGDIPEGYSVSREKKERFSLILESASTNQTSMYLCASRGDKGGEQYFGPGTRLTVT.

CDR3 nucleotide sequence: TGTGCCAGCAGCCTGGACGGCTATGGCTACACCTTC. It is translated as CASSLDGYGYTF. V is TRBV7-3 and J is TRBJ1-2; D not certain. Between the trimmed V and J ends, which lost 5 bases and 4 bases, there was a span of 8 bases. The CDR3 is made up of 12 amino acids. Germline V gene sequence: CDR1 SGHTA, CDR2 FQGTGA. Full variable domain (missing parts from reference TRBV7-3 and TRBJ1-2): GAGVSQTPSNKVTEKGKYVELRCDPISGHTALYWYRQSLGQGPEFLIYFQGTGAADDSGLPNDRFFAVRPEGSVSTLKIQRTERGDSAVYLCASSLDGYGYTFGSGTRLTVV.

The rearrangement uses TRBV21-1 and TRBJ1-6; the DNA was not used to check the table's D call, TRBD1. TRBV21-1 is annotated as a pseudogene. This CDR3 is 16 amino acids long. Written as DNA, the CDR3 is TGTGCCAGCAACCCATGGGGGCCGGAGTCGAGTTCACCCCTCCACTTT. Protein: CASNPWGPESSSPLHF.

The rearrangement links TRBV6-1 to TRBJ2-2; D possibly corresponds to TRBD1 (7 bases). V was trimmed by 3 bases and J by 4 bases, leaving 12 bases between them. From germline, CDR1 is MNHNS and CDR2 SASEGT. There are 15 residues in the CDR3. The CDR3 here is CASSERQGGTGELFF. The CDR3 DNA follows: TGTGCCAGCAGTGAGCGGCAGGGGGGCACCGGGGAGCTGTTTTTT.

J is TRBJ2-1 and V is TRBV10-1; D unclear. There are 14 residues in the CDR3. The germline V and J ends were trimmed by 3 bases and 7 bases, with 13 bases remaining between them. Germline CDR1 and CDR2: WNHNN and SYGVQD (reference sequence). The CDR3 sequence is CASSDGSGVNEQFF. The CDR3 DNA follows: TGCGCCAGCAGTGATGGTTCTGGGGTGAATGAGCAGTTCTTC.

This clone was detected a few times. Compared with germline, one end of the junction differs, possibly owing to a read error. This CDR3 is CASSAPEATRLF. The CDR3 region has the DNA TGTGCCAGTAGTGCACCCGAGGCCACAAGGCTTTTT. The chain carries TRBV19 and TRBJ1-4; no reliable D call. CDR1 and CDR2 (germline): LNHDA, SQIVND (reference sequence). The CDR3 totals 12 residues.

The chain has TRBV5-4 and TRBJ2-5; 8 bases are shared with TRBD1. Trimming removed 4 bases from V and 1 base from J; junction bases left unmatched: 9. The CDR3 runs to 16 residues. Germline V CDR1 and CDR2: SGHNT, YYREEE (reference sequence). The DNA for the CDR3 is TGTGCCAGCAGCGACGGGACAGGACCCTTCCAAGAGACCCAGTACTTC. Translating gives CASSDGTGPFQETQYF.

This clone was counted a single time. The V gene is TRBV2, the J gene TRBJ2-1, with TRBD1 as a possible D gene (5 bases). V lost 4 bases and J lost 0, with 13 bases in between. Germline V lookup: CDR1 SNHLY, CDR2 FYNNEI. This CDR3 comprises 16 residues. The CDR3 region has the DNA TGTGCCAGCAGTGGGGGCGGTGCGAGCTCCTACAATGAGCAGTTCTTC. Translation: CASSGGGASSYNEQFF. Looking up the rest from reference TRBV2 and TRBJ2-1 gives the full variable domain: EPEVTQTPSHQVTQMGQEVILRCVPISNHLYFYWYRQILGQKVEFLVSFYNNEISEKSEIFDDQFSVERPDGSNFTLKIRSTKLEDSAMYFCASSGGGASSYNEQFFGPGTRLTVL.

This clone showed up just a few times. The chain is built from TRBV20-1 and TRBJ2-5, with unresolved D. The CDR3 sequence is 11 residues long. Germline values: CDR1 DFQATT, CDR2 SNEGSKA (reference sequence). V lost 1 base to trimming and J lost 5 bases, with 5 bases between them. The CDR3 DNA is TGCAGTGCTAGAGTTAGGGAGACCCAGTACTTC. The encoded protein is CSARVRETQYF.

The rearrangement joins TRBV21-1 to TRBJ1-5; TRBD1, as called in the table, went unchecked against the DNA. TRBV21-1 is a documented pseudogene. The CDR3 length is 15 residues. The CDR3, as DNA: TGTGCCAGCAGCAAGACAGGGGCCGACAATCAGCCCCAGCATTTT. It yields the protein CASSKTGADNQPQHF.

This clone was recorded a few times. The chain has TRBV18 and TRBJ2-1; 8 bases map to TRBD1. The CDR3 is made up of 13 amino acids. V was pared by 2 bases and J by 8 bases, with 2 bases of the junction left unmatched. CDR1 is KGHSH, CDR2 LQKENI, per germline. In nucleotides, the CDR3 is TGTGCCAGCTCACCAGACAGGGGCGATGAGCAGTTCTTC. Amino acid sequence: CASSPDRGDEQFF.